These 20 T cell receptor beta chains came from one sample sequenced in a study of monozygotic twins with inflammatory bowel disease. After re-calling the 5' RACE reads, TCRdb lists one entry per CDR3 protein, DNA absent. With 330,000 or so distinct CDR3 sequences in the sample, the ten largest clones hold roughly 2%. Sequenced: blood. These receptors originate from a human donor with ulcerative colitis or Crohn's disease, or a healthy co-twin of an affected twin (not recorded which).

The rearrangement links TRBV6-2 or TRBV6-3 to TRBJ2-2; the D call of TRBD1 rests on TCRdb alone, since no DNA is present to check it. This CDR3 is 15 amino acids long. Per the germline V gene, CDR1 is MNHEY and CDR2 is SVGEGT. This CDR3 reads CASSYSGASTGELFF.

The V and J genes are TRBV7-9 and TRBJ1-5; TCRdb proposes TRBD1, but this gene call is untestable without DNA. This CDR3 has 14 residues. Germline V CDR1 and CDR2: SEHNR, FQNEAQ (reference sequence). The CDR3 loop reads CASSLQGPNQPQHF.

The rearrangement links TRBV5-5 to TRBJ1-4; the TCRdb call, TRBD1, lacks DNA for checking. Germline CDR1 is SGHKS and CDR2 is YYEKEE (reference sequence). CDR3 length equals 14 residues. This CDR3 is CASSSQGANEKLFF.

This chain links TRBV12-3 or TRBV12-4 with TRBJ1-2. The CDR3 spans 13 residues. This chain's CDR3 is CASSFSGPYGYTF.

The CDR3 is CASSQDSRMYNEQFF. The gene calls are TRBV28 and TRBJ2-1; there is no DNA to check the TCRdb D call of TRBD1. The V gene's germline CDR1 is MDHEN and CDR2 SYDVKM. The CDR3 sequence is 15 residues long.

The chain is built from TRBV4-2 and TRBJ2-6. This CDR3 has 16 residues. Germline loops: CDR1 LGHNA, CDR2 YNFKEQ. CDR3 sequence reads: CASSQLDGSGANVLTF.

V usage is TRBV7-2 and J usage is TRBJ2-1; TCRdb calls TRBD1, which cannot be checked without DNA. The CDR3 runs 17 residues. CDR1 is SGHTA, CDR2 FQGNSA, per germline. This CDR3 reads CASSLTVGLGTNNEQFF.

The CDR3 sequence is CASSTPPGTYRELFF. The chain recombines TRBV27 with TRBJ2-2; TCRdb's D call, TRBD1, is unchecked because there is no DNA. The germline V gene has CDR1 MNHEY and CDR2 SMNVEV (reference sequence). The CDR3 contains 15 residues.

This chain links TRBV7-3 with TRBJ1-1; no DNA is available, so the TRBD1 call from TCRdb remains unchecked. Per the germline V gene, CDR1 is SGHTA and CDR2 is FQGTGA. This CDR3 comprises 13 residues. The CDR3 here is CASSPGQGSEAFF.

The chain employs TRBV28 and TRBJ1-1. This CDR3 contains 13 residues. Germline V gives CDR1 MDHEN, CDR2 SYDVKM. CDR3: CASIIQGGPEAFF.

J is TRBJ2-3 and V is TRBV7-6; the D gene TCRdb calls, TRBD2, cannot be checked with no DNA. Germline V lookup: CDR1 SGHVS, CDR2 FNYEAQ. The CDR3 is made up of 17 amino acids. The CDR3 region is CASSLALPSVSTDTQYF.

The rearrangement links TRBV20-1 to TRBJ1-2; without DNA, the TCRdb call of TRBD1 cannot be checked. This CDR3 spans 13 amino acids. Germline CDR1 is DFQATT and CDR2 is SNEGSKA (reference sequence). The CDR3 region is CSPPLTVSYGYTF.

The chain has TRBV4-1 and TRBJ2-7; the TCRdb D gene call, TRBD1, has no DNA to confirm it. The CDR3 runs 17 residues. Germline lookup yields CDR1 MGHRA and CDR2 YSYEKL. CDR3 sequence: CASSLRVQGGGSYEQYF.

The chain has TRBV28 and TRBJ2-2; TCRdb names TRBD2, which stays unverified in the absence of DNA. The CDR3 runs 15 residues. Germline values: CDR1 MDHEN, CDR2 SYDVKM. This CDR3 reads CASSRSGPASGELFF. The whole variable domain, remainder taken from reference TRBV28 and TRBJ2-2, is DVKVTQSSRYLVKRTGEKVFLECVQDMDHENMFWYRQDPGLGLRLIYFSYDVKMKEKGDIPEGYSVSREKKERFSLILESASTNQTSMYLCASSRSGPASGELFFGEGSRLTVL.

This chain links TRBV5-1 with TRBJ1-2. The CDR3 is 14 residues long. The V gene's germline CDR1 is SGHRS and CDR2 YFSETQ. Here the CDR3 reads CASRGTRDNYGYTF.

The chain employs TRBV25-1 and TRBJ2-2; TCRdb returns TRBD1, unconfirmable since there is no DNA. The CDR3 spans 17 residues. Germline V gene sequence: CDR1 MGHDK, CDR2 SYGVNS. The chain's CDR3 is CASSAWGTGSYTGELFF.

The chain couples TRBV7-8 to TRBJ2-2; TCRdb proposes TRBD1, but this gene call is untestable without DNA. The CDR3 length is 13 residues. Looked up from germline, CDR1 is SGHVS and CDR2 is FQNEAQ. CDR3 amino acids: CASSQRGTGELFF.

The CDR3: CASNLAGTDTQYF. This chain joins TRBV28 and TRBJ2-3; the TCRdb D gene call, TRBD2, has no DNA to confirm it. The CDR3 is 13 amino acids. CDR1 MDHEN and CDR2 SYDVKM come from the germline V gene.

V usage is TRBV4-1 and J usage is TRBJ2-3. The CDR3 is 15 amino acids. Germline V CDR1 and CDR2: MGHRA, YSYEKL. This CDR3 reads CASSQNGLRTDTQYF.

CDR3 protein: CATGGGISAGNTIYF. The chain links TRBV5-4 to TRBJ1-3; the D gene TCRdb calls, TRBD1, cannot be checked with no DNA. The V gene's germline CDR1 is SGHNT and CDR2 YYREEE (reference sequence). The CDR3 spans 15 residues. The entire variable domain, with the rest obtained from reference TRBV5-4 and TRBJ1-3, is as follows: ETGVTQSPTHLIKTRGQQVTLRCSSQSGHNTVSWYQQALGQGPQFIFQYYREEENGRGNFPPRFSGLQFPNYSSELNVNALELDDSALYLCATGGGISAGNTIYFGEGSWLTVV.